These T cell receptor beta chains were read from a single sample in a study of T cells in tumors after PD-1 blockade. The protocol was immunoSEQ multiplex PCR, while the TCRdb copy is restricted to in-frame clones and leaves out a portion. The data show roughly 8,200 clones, around 62% seen once. Here the sequenced sample was tumor tissue, taken after anti-PD-1 treatment. The receptors here all came from a human donor with basal cell carcinoma. Each CDR3 is given with its conserved first and last residue. D genes are given only for firm matches. Size is stated for part of the rows, as once, few or many counts, or as a class when the clone is expanded.

TRBV27,TRBJ1-5,NA,TRBD1,CASGDSYQPQHF,TGTGCCAGCGGGGACAGCTATCAGCCCCAGCATTTT
TRBV18,TRBJ2-1,NA,TRBD2,CASSQLGGDLEQFF,TGTGCCAGCTCACAGCTTGGGGGGGATCTTGAGCAGTTCTTC
TRBV9,TRBJ1-2,NA,NA,CASSVGGRGSSVYGYTF,TGTGCCAGCAGCGTTGGAGGCAGGGGCAGTTCTGTTTACGGCTACACCTTC
TRBV27,TRBJ1-2,NA,TRBD1,CASSQGTGGYGYTF,TGTGCCAGCAGCCAGGGGACAGGGGGCTATGGCTACACCTTC
TRBV19,TRBJ2-2,NA,NA,CASSIRRVNLPGELFF,TGTGCCAGTAGTATTCGTAGGGTGAACTTGCCCGGGGAGCTGTTTTTT
TRBV6-1,TRBJ1-5,NA,NA,CASSEGPVEPQHF,TGTGCCAGCAGTGAAGGGCCCGTCGAGCCCCAGCATTTT
TRBV7-9,TRBJ1-5,NA,NA,CASSFGQLEPQHF,TGTGCCAGCAGCTTCGGCCAACTGGAGCCCCAGCATTTT
TRBV6-6,TRBJ2-1,NA,TRBD1,CASTPDRVREQFF,TGTGCCAGCACCCCAGACAGGGTCCGTGAGCAGTTCTTC
TRBV4-1,TRBJ1-4,NA,NA,CASSQLNEKLFF,TGCGCCAGCAGCCAACTTAATGAAAAACTGTTTTTT
TRBV7-8,TRBJ1-5,NA,TRBD1,CASSLNDRGYSNQPQHF,TGTGCCAGCAGCTTAAACGACAGGGGCTATAGCAATCAGCCCCAGCATTTT
TRBV5-1,TRBJ1-1,once,NA,CASSLGRGSTEAFF,TGCGCCAGCAGCTTGGGCCGGGGGTCCACTGAAGCTTTCTTT
TRBV5-1,TRBJ2-5,NA,TRBD1,CASSLADREETQYF,TGCGCCAGCAGCTTGGCGGACAGGGAAGAGACCCAGTACTTC
TRBV29-1,TRBJ1-3,NA,NA,CSVESQGVGNTIYF,TGCAGCGTTGAGTCTCAGGGAGTTGGAAACACCATATATTTT
TRBV3-1/TRBV3-2,TRBJ2-3,NA,TRBD1,CASSQARQGFNTDTQYF,TGTGCCAGCAGCCAAGCGCGACAGGGGTTCAACACAGATACGCAGTATTTT
TRBV30,TRBJ1-5,once,TRBD1,CAWSTNFGTAGGQPQHF,TGTGCCTGGAGTACCAATTTCGGGACAGCGGGCGGTCAGCCCCAGCATTTT
TRBV5-4,TRBJ2-5,NA,TRBD2,CASGGAGGYQETQYF,TGTGCCAGCGGCGGGGCGGGGGGGTACCAAGAGACCCAGTACTTC
TRBV6-5,TRBJ2-5,NA,NA,CASREGPETQYF,TGTGCCAGCAGAGAGGGTCCGGAGACCCAGTACTTC
TRBV5-1,TRBJ2-1,few,TRBD2,CASSLGLAGAVLRSYNEQFF,TGCGCCAGCAGCTTGGGACTAGCGGGGGCGGTATTGAGGTCCTACAATGAGCAGTTCTTC
TRBV2,TRBJ1-3,NA,NA,CASSLGTVSGNTIYF,TGTGCCAGCAGCTTAGGGACGGTCTCTGGAAACACCATATATTTT
TRBV5-1,TRBJ2-2,large,TRBD2,CASSGRTSGDTGELFF,TGCGCCAGCAGCGGAAGGACTAGCGGGGACACCGGGGAGCTGTTTTTT
TRBV7-2,TRBJ1-2,NA,NA,CASSLDYRDGYTF,TGTGCCAGCAGCTTAGACTATCGGGATGGCTACACCTTC
TRBV5-6,TRBJ1-1,NA,NA,CASSPSTARHTEAFF,TGTGCCAGCAGCCCCTCGACTGCACGACACACTGAAGCTTTCTTT
TRBV7-2,TRBJ2-3,NA,NA,CASSLRIQITDTQYF,TGTGCCAGCAGCTTAAGAATACAGATCACAGATACGCAGTATTTT
TRBV2,TRBJ2-7,NA,NA,CASMLGTYEQYF,TGTGCCAGCATGCTAGGGACCTACGAGCAGTACTTC
TRBV2,TRBJ2-7,NA,TRBD1,CASSELSLGQGDYEQYF,TGTGCCAGCAGTGAACTCAGCCTGGGACAGGGTGATTACGAGCAGTACTTC
TRBV2,TRBJ2-3,NA,NA,CASTEGGYSTDTQYF,TGTGCCAGCACCGAGGGGGGTTATAGCACAGATACGCAGTATTTT
TRBV9,TRBJ2-3,once,NA,CASSLLVRDTQYF,TGTGCCAGCAGCCTCTTAGTGAGAGATACGCAGTATTTT
TRBV9,TRBJ2-5,NA,NA,CASSPHPLEGTQYF,TGTGCCAGCAGCCCCCATCCCTTGGAGGGGACCCAGTACTTC
TRBV18,TRBJ2-5,few,NA,CASSRQEETQYF,TGTGCCAGCTCAAGACAGGAAGAGACCCAGTACTTC
TRBV19,TRBJ1-2,NA,NA,CASSIIPDTDGYTF,TGTGCCAGTAGTATAATCCCAGACACTGACGGCTACACCTTC
TRBV11-3,TRBJ2-7,NA,TRBD2,CASSLRALAGDSYEQYF,TGTGCCAGCAGCTTACGGGCACTAGCGGGGGACTCCTACGAGCAGTACTTC
TRBV28,TRBJ2-6,NA,TRBD1,CASTRQGTGANVLTF,TGTGCCAGCACCCGACAGGGCACCGGGGCCAACGTCCTGACTTTC
TRBV7-6,TRBJ1-1,few,NA,CASSLGRNTEAFF,TGTGCCAGCAGCTTAGGCCGAAACACTGAAGCTTTCTTT
TRBV6-4,TRBJ1-2,NA,TRBD1,CASSDSRTGGTF,TGTGCCAGCAGTGACTCGAGGACAGGGGGCACCTTC
TRBV5-1,TRBJ2-7,medium-sized,TRBD1,CASSLAGGIYEQYF,TGCGCCAGCAGCCTTGCAGGGGGTATCTACGAGCAGTACTTC
TRBV4-2,TRBJ2-5,few,NA,CASSSGTSGGAEETQYF,TGTGCCAGCAGTTCCGGGACCAGTGGGGGGGCGGAAGAGACCCAGTACTTC
TRBV23-1,TRBJ2-2,NA,NA,CASRTSRGAVF,TGCGCCAGCAGGACCTCCAGGGGCGCTGTTTTT
TRBV27,TRBJ2-1,NA,TRBD2,CASSLSERGFWSSYNEQFF,TGTGCCAGCAGTTTATCTGAGCGGGGCTTTTGGAGCTCCTACAATGAGCAGTTCTTC
TRBV30,TRBJ2-3,NA,NA,CAWSVRGRDTQYF,TGTGCCTGGAGTGTACGGGGGAGGGATACGCAGTATTTT
TRBV30,TRBJ1-6,NA,TRBD1,CAWGAPSTGGNSPLHF,TGTGCCTGGGGGGCCCCTTCGACAGGGGGGAATTCACCCCTCCACTTT
TRBV2,TRBJ2-1,NA,NA,CASSEAAWDSYNEQFF,TGTGCCAGCAGTGAAGCCGCCTGGGACTCCTACAATGAGCAGTTCTTC
TRBV30,TRBJ2-5,NA,TRBD1,CAWSRDRGQTQYF,TGTGCCTGGAGTCGGGACAGGGGACAGACCCAGTACTTC
TRBV3-1/TRBV3-2,TRBJ1-1,NA,NA,CASSRTGWSTEAFF,TGTGCCAGCAGCCGAACAGGGTGGAGCACTGAAGCTTTCTTT
TRBV5-4,TRBJ1-1,hyperexpanded,NA,CASSLGGTGEAFF,TGTGCCAGCAGCTTGGGCGGGACGGGAGAAGCTTTCTTT
TRBV9,TRBJ1-3,few,NA,CASSVSVASGNTIYF,TGTGCCAGCAGCGTATCAGTAGCTTCTGGAAACACCATATATTTT
TRBV27,TRBJ1-5,NA,NA,CASSLFGYSNQPQHF,TGTGCCAGCAGTTTATTTGGGTATAGCAATCAGCCCCAGCATTTT
TRBV27,TRBJ2-7,NA,NA,CASSNLGGPSYEQYF,TGTGCCAGCAGCAACCTAGGTGGCCCGTCCTACGAGCAGTACTTC
TRBV2,TRBJ2-7,NA,TRBD2,CASSEQRGGTYEQYF,TGTGCCAGCAGTGAACAGCGGGGGGGGACCTACGAGCAGTACTTC
TRBV3-1/TRBV3-2,TRBJ1-5,NA,NA,CASSQTRLNQPQHF,TGTGCCAGCAGCCAAACTAGACTCAATCAGCCCCAGCATTTT
TRBV30,TRBJ1-2,NA,NA,CAYTGSRGYTF,TGTGCTTATACAGGTTCGCGGGGCTACACCTTC
TRBV3-1/TRBV3-2,TRBJ1-3,NA,NA,CASSQRAQGDSGNTIYF,TGTGCCAGCAGCCAAAGGGCACAGGGAGACTCTGGAAACACCATATATTTT